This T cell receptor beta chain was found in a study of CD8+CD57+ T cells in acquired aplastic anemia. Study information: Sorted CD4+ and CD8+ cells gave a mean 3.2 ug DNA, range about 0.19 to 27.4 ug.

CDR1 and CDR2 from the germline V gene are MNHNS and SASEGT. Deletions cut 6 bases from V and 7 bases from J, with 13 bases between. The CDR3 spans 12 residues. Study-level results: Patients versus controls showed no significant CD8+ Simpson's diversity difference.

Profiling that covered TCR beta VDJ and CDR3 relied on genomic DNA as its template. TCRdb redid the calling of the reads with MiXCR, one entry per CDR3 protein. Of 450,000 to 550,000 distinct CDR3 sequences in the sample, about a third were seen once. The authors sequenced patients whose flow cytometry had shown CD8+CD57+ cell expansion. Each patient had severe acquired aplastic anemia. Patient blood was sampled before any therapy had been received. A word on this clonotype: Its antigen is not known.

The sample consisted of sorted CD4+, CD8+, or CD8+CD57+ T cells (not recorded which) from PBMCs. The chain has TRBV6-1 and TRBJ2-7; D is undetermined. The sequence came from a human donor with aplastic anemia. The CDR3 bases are TGTGCCAGCAGGGGTACCTACAATGAGCAGTACTTC. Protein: CASRGTYNEQYF.